The next 15 T cell receptor beta chains were all read from a single sample in a study of human T cells and chemical hapten exposure. TCRdb re-derived calls from the RACE reads in MiXCR, one entry per CDR3 protein. The sample lists roughly 200,000 distinct CDR3 sequences, approximately 26% seen once, with 2% to 3% in the top ten. Regarding time point: patch test 3, about 24 weeks after DPC sensitization. Treatment: therapeutic diphenylcyclopropenone sensitization with weekly scalp DPC. Material: whole blood, obtained in connection with sensitization to the hapten diphenylcyclopropenone (DPC). The receptors were gathered from a woman between 40 and 55 years old with alopecia areata. Some clones in this sample may be carry-over from other donors' samples.

The V and J genes are TRBV20-1 and TRBJ2-1; D possibly corresponds to TRBD1 (6 bases). This CDR3 is built from 13 residues. Trimming stripped 7 bases from V and 1 base from J, with 11 bases between. Germline lookup yields CDR1 DFQATT and CDR2 SNEGSKA (reference sequence). DNA of the CDR3: TGCAGTGGGATCCAGGGGTCCTACAATGAGCAGTTCTTC. It translates to CSGIQGSYNEQFF.

This clonotype showed up just once. V gene TRBV2 combines with J gene TRBJ1-4, with D uncertain. This CDR3 spans 15 amino acids. CDR1 SNHLY and CDR2 FYNNEI come from the germline V gene. V lost 5 bases to trimming and J lost 0 bases, with 10 bases between them. The CDR3 nucleotides read TGTGCCAGCAGTAGCCGGAGAACAACTAATGAAAAACTGTTTTTT. This encodes CASSSRRTTNEKLFF.

V gene TRBV5-1 combines with J gene TRBJ2-1; D is possibly TRBD1 (6 bases). V gave up 6 bases and J gave up 8 bases, with 12 bases separating them. Germline V gene data show CDR1 as SGHRS and CDR2 as YFSETQ. The CDR3 consists of 12 residues. This CDR3 is CASIHRAHEQFF. The CDR3 DNA sequence: TGCGCCAGCATTCACAGGGCCCATGAGCAGTTCTTC. Variable domain in full (rest from reference TRBV5-1 and TRBJ2-1): KAGVTQTPRYLIKTRGQQVTLSCSPISGHRSVSWYQQTPGQGLQFLFEYFSETQRNKGNFPGRFSGRQFSNSRSEMNVSTLELGDSALYLCASIHRAHEQFFGPGTRLTVL.

This chain links TRBV20-1 with TRBJ2-3, with 8 bases that match TRBD2. The CDR3 contains 13 residues. The trim removed 5 bases at V and 9 bases at J, leaving 10 bases unmatched. The germline CDR1 and CDR2 sequences are DFQATT and SNEGSKA (reference sequence). The CDR3 sequence is CSAGPVTGGTQYF. In nucleotides, the CDR3 is TGCAGTGCTGGGCCCGTAACGGGGGGGACGCAGTATTTT.

This clonotype was detected only a few times. CDR3 sequence reads: CSAYSGTRSYEQYF. DNA for the CDR3: TGCAGTGCTTATAGTGGGACCAGGTCCTACGAGCAGTACTTC. This chain uses TRBV20-1 with TRBJ2-7, with D possibly called TRBD1 or TRBD2 (5 bases each). V lost 5 bases and J 1 base, leaving 15 bases between the germline ends. This CDR3 is built from 14 residues. Germline V gene sequence: CDR1 DFQATT, CDR2 SNEGSKA (reference sequence).

The chain has TRBV29-1 and TRBJ2-2; a possible D gene is TRBD2 (5 bases). This CDR3 contains 13 residues. Trimming left V 7 bases short and J 1 base short, with 10 bases between. Per germline, CDR1 SQVTM and CDR2 ANQGSEA. DNA for the CDR3: TGCAGCGGGAGGTTAGGGAACACCGGGGAGCTGTTTTTT. Protein: CSGRLGNTGELFF.

The chain uses TRBV15 and TRBJ2-6; D ambiguous. Germline V lookup: CDR1 LNHNV, CDR2 YYDKDF (reference sequence). This CDR3 is 17 amino acids long. V was pared by 0 bases and J by 0 bases, with 9 bases between. The CDR3 protein is CATSRDRASSGANVLTF. CDR3 coding DNA: TGTGCCACCAGCAGAGACCGAGCTAGCTCTGGGGCCAACGTCCTGACTTTC.

In this sample, this clonotype turned up a few times. This chain joins TRBV12-3 or TRBV12-4 and TRBJ1-2; the D gene is possibly TRBD1 (6 bases). The CDR3 is 11 amino acids. V lost 5 bases, J lost 8 bases, and 9 bases lay in between. CDR3 in amino acids: CASSRGGGYTF. The CDR3 DNA reads as TGTGCCAGCAGTCGGGGGGGCGGCTACACCTTC.

The V gene is TRBV7-9, the J gene TRBJ1-3; TRBD1 matches 7 bases. With 5 bases clipped from V and 6 bases from J, the junction kept 4 bases outside the gene matches. In germline, CDR1 is SEHNR, CDR2 FQNEAQ (reference sequence). The CDR3 spans 13 residues. CDR3 loop: CASSLGQQNTIYF. CDR3 in DNA: TGTGCCAGCAGCCTGGGACAGCAAAACACCATATATTTT.

This clonotype has just a few counts. The chain links TRBV4-3 to TRBJ2-1, with D unclear. Trimming took 3 bases from V and 5 from J, leaving 20 bases between them. The CDR3 has 17 amino acids. Germline CDR1 is LGHNA and CDR2 is YSLEER. The CDR3 DNA follows: TGCGCCAGCAGCCAGAGTGTAACGCCCACGGGCAACAATGAGCAGTTCTTC. Translated, it gives CASSQSVTPTGNNEQFF.

The chain carries TRBV2 and TRBJ2-7; a possible D gene is TRBD2 (6 bases). The CDR3 runs 14 residues. CDR1 and CDR2 (germline): SNHLY, FYNNEI. Between the trimmed V and J ends, which lost 1 base and 1 base, there was a span of 8 bases. CDR3 loop: CASSEVADSYEQYF. CDR3 nucleotide sequence: TGTGCCAGCAGTGAAGTAGCGGATTCCTACGAGCAGTACTTC. Full variable domain (rest looked up from reference TRBV2 and TRBJ2-7): EPEVTQTPSHQVTQMGQEVILRCVPISNHLYFYWYRQILGQKVEFLVSFYNNEISEKSEIFDDQFSVERPDGSNFTLKIRSTKLEDSAMYFCASSEVADSYEQYFGPGTRLTVT.

The J gene is TRBJ1-2, the V gene TRBV28, with 9 bases matching TRBD1. V was pared by 5 bases and J by 4 bases, with 17 bases of the junction left unmatched. This CDR3 has 18 residues. CDR1 is MDHEN and CDR2 is SYDVKM in the germline V gene. CDR3 in amino acids: CASSDIPGQGGFSYGYTF. The CDR3 DNA reads TGTGCCAGCAGTGACATCCCGGGACAGGGTGGATTTTCCTATGGCTACACCTTC.

The rearrangement uses TRBV5-1 and TRBJ1-3; TRBD1 is a possible D gene (5 bases). Trimming stripped 4 bases from V and 4 bases from J, with 12 bases between. Germline V lookup: CDR1 SGHRS, CDR2 YFSETQ. The CDR3 is 14 amino acids. The CDR3 protein is CASSTGTDGNTIYF. The CDR3 DNA reads TGCGCCAGCAGCACCGGGACGGACGGAAACACCATATATTTT.

V is TRBV15 and J is TRBJ2-1; 8 bases match TRBD1. The trim removed 3 bases at V and 8 bases at J, leaving 9 bases unmatched. The CDR3 spans 15 residues. Germline-derived CDR1 and CDR2 are LNHNV and YYDKDF (reference sequence). The CDR3 coding sequence is TGTGCCACCAGCAGGGACCGGACAGGGATCTATGAGCAGTTCTTC. Translation gives CATSRDRTGIYEQFF.

The CDR3 bases are TGTGCCAGCAGTGTCAGGGGGCGGGATGGCTACACCTTC. As protein: CASSVRGRDGYTF. The chain employs TRBV6-6 and TRBJ1-2, with 8 positions matching TRBD1. Germline CDR1 reads MNHNY; CDR2 reads SVGAGI (reference sequence). J lost 6 bases, V lost 5 bases, and 5 bases had no gene match. The CDR3 spans 13 residues.